The 14 T cell receptor beta chains presented below share a single source sample, sequenced in a study of blood T cell repertoires in COVID-19. Profiled with immunoSEQ multiplex PCR; TCRdb holds only in-frame clones, not every one. The sample has about 200,000 clones, roughly 83% seen once. The sample comprised PBMCs or T cells enriched from blood (not recorded which). These receptors came from a man in his forties with acute COVID-19.

The chain carries TRBV7-9 and TRBJ1-3; D gene uncertain. The germline V gene has CDR1 SEHNR and CDR2 FQNEAQ (reference sequence). The CDR3 is 13 residues long. Trimming pared 6 bases from V and 8 bases from J, leaving 14 bases between. The CDR3 is CASSPREVYTIYF. In DNA form, the CDR3 reads TGTGCCAGCAGTCCTCGGGAGGTATACACCATATATTTT.

The chain employs TRBV19 and TRBJ2-1; 8 bases line up with TRBD2. Germline V gene sequence: CDR1 LNHDA, CDR2 SQIVND (reference sequence). This CDR3 is 14 amino acids long. V trimming: 8 bases; J trimming: 5 bases; junction bases outside the gene matches: 8. In nucleotides, the CDR3 is TGTGCCAGTGGGGGACTAGGCGCCCACAATGAGCAGTTCTTC. Its translation is CASGGLGAHNEQFF.

This clone was found a few times. The chain has TRBV5-4 and TRBJ2-5, with 12 nucleotides matching TRBD2. This CDR3 is 17 amino acids long. V lost 0 bases, J lost 5 bases, and 8 bases stayed unmatched. The V gene's germline CDR1 is SGHNT and CDR2 YYREEE (reference sequence). The CDR3 coding sequence is TGTGCCAGCAGCTTGGGACTAGCGGGAGCCCTCCAGGAGACCCAGTACTTC. Translated, it gives CASSLGLAGALQETQYF. The entire variable domain, with the rest obtained from reference TRBV5-4 and TRBJ2-5, is as follows: ETGVTQSPTHLIKTRGQQVTLRCSSQSGHNTVSWYQQALGQGPQFIFQYYREEENGRGNFPPRFSGLQFPNYSSELNVNALELDDSALYLCASSLGLAGALQETQYFGPGTRLLVL.

The chain combines TRBV5-1 with TRBJ2-2, with 7 bases aligning to TRBD2. The V gene's germline CDR1 is SGHRS and CDR2 YFSETQ. The CDR3 extends over 15 amino acids. J gave up 6 bases and V 2 bases, and 7 bases lay outside the gene matches. The CDR3: CASSFLAGEAGELFF. CDR3 sequence (DNA): TGCGCCAGCAGCTTCTTGGCGGGAGAGGCCGGGGAGCTGTTTTTT.

V usage is TRBV9 and J usage is TRBJ2-1; 9 bases map to TRBD2. This CDR3 spans 17 amino acids. Trimming removed 0 bases from V and 9 bases from J; junction bases left unmatched: 13. Germline V gene data show CDR1 as SGDLS and CDR2 as YYNGEE. CDR3 sequence: CASSVASVAGVGGEQFF. CDR3 nucleotides: TGTGCCAGCAGCGTAGCGTCGGTAGCGGGAGTAGGCGGTGAGCAGTTCTTC.

This chain connects TRBV28 to TRBJ1-2; D gene uncertain. With 6 bases removed from V and 4 bases from J, the gap between germline ends came to 9 bases. Germline loops: CDR1 MDHEN, CDR2 SYDVKM. The CDR3 sequence is 12 residues long. The CDR3 loop is CASSPTPYGYTF. The CDR3 DNA reads TGTGCCAGCAGCCCTACCCCCTATGGCTACACCTTC.

This chain uses TRBV5-4 with TRBJ1-1, with D unresolved. The CDR3 is 14 residues long. Germline V gene sequence: CDR1 SGHNT, CDR2 YYREEE (reference sequence). The V end was cut by 0 bases, the J end by 0 bases, with 6 bases between. As DNA, the CDR3 is TGTGCCAGCAGCTTGGGCGTCCTGAACACTGAAGCTTTCTTT. It specifies CASSLGVLNTEAFF.

The chain joins TRBV5-1 to TRBJ2-1, with 11 bases lining up with TRBD1. The CDR3 totals 16 residues. The J segment lost 2 bases and the V segment lost 1 base, leaving 2 bases of the junction unmatched. Per the germline V gene, CDR1 is SGHRS and CDR2 is YFSETQ. The CDR3 sequence is CASSLRTGGTYNEQFF. Here the CDR3 DNA reads TGCGCCAGCAGCTTGAGGACAGGGGGCACCTACAATGAGCAGTTCTTC.

This rearrangement joins TRBV4-1 to TRBJ1-2; TRBD1 might be the D (5 bases). Trimming took off 0 bases at V and 8 bases at J, with 10 bases between the two ends. This CDR3 spans 13 amino acids. Germline V gives CDR1 MGHRA, CDR2 YSYEKL. The CDR3 sequence is CASSQDGGTGYTF. CDR3 bases: TGCGCCAGCAGCCAAGATGGGGGGACCGGCTACACCTTC.

The chain has TRBV29-1 and TRBJ2-7; 8 bases map to TRBD1. The CDR3 spans 12 residues. Trimming at V came to 7 bases and at J to 4 bases, leaving 6 bases not matched to a gene. Per germline, CDR1 SQVTM and CDR2 ANQGSEA. This chain's CDR3 is CSGIDRGYEQYF. Here the CDR3 DNA reads TGCAGCGGGATCGACAGGGGATACGAGCAGTACTTC.

The chain uses TRBV10-3 and TRBJ1-2; weak D call: TRBD1 (6 bases). The CDR3 spans 14 residues. Germline V gene sequence: CDR1 ENHRY, CDR2 SYGVKD. V was cut by 5 bases and J by 8 bases, with 18 bases left in between. CDR3 nucleotide sequence: TGTGCCATCAGTCCTGATCTACAGGGAGAAGGCTACACCTTC. It is translated as CAISPDLQGEGYTF.

CDR3: CASSRRGTSSNEQFF. Written as DNA, the CDR3 is TGTGCCAGCAGCCGGAGGGGGACTAGCAGCAATGAGCAGTTCTTC. The V and J genes are TRBV4-2 and TRBJ2-1, with 9 bases lining up with TRBD2. Trimming cost V 4 bases and J 6 bases; bases outside gene matches: 7. The CDR3 sequence is 15 residues long. Germline CDR1 and CDR2: LGHNA and YNFKEQ.

The chain links TRBV11-1 to TRBJ2-7; no firm D call. Germline loops: CDR1 SGHAT, CDR2 FQDESV (reference sequence). The CDR3 is made up of 13 amino acids. V lost 3 bases, J lost 7 bases, and 13 bases lay in between. CDR3 sequence reads: CASSLVGREEQYF. Written as DNA, the CDR3 is TGTGCCAGCAGCTTGGTGGGCCGAGAGGAGCAGTACTTC.

J is TRBJ2-1 and V is TRBV6-4; D is uncertain. The CDR3 is 14 residues long. Trimming left V 4 bases short and J 5 bases short, with 12 bases between. CDR1 is MRHNA, CDR2 SNTAGT, per germline. The CDR3 sequence is CASSAFLRDNEQFF. In DNA form, the CDR3 reads TGTGCCAGCAGTGCCTTTTTGAGAGACAATGAGCAGTTCTTC.